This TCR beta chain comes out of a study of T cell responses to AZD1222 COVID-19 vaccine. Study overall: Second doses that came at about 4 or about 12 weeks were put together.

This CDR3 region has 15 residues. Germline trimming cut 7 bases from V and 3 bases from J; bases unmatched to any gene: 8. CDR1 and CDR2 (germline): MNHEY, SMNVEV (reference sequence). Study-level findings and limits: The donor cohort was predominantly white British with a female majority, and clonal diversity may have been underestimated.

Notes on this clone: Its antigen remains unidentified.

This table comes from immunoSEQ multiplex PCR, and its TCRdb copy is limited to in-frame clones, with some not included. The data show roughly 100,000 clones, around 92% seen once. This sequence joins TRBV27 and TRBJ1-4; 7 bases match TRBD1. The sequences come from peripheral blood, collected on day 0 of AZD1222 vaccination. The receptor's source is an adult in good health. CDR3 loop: CASTDFGTANEKLFF. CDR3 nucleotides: TGTGCCAGCACCGACTTCGGGACAGCTAATGAAAAACTGTTTTTT.